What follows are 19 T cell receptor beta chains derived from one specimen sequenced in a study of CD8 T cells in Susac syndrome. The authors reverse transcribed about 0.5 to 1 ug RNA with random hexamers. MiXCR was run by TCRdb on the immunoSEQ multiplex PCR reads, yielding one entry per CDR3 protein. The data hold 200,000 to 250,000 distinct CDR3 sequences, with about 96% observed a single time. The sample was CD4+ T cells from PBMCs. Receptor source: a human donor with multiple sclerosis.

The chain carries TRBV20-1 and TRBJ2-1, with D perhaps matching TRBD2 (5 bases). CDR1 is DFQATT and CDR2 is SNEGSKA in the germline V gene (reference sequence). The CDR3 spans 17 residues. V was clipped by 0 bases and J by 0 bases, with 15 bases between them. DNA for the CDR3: TGCAGTGCTAGAGAGGGCAGCGGATACAGCTCCTACAATGAGCAGTTCTTC. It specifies CSAREGSGYSSYNEQFF.

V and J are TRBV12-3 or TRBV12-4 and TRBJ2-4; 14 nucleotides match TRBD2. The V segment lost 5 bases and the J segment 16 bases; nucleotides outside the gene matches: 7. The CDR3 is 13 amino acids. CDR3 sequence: CASSQGLAGVGYF. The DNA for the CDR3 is TGTGCCAGCAGTCAGGGACTAGCGGGAGTTGGATACTTC.

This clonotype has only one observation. This chain's CDR3 is CASRQGANTGELFF. The CDR3 DNA reads as TGTGCCAGCAGACAGGGTGCGAACACCGGGGAGCTGTTTTTT. The chain is built from TRBV27 and TRBJ2-2; the D gene is possibly TRBD1 (6 bases). V lost 6 bases and J 0 bases, leaving 8 bases between the germline ends. Germline V lookup: CDR1 MNHEY, CDR2 SMNVEV (reference sequence). This CDR3 region has 14 residues.

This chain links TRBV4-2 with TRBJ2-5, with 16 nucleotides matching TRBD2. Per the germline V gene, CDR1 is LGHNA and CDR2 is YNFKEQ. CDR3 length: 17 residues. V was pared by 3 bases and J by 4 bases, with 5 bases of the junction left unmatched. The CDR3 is CASSQGLAGGLGETQYF. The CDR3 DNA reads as TGTGCCAGCAGCCAGGGACTAGCGGGAGGGCTCGGAGAGACCCAGTACTTC.

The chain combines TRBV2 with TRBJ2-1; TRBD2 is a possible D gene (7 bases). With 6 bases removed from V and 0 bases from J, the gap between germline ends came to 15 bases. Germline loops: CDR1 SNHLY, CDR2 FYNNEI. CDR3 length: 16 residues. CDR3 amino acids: CASSVGGRTSYNEQFF. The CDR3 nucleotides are TGTGCCAGCAGCGTCGGGGGGCGTACCTCCTACAATGAGCAGTTCTTC. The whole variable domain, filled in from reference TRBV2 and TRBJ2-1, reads EPEVTQTPSHQVTQMGQEVILRCVPISNHLYFYWYRQILGQKVEFLVSFYNNEISEKSEIFDDQFSVERPDGSNFTLKIRSTKLEDSAMYFCASSVGGRTSYNEQFFGPGTRLTVL.

The CDR3: CASSFPAPEQFF. CDR3 in DNA: TGCGCCAGCAGCTTTCCGGCCCCTGAGCAGTTCTTC. V gene TRBV5-1 combines with J gene TRBJ2-1; no reliable D call. The CDR3 is 12 amino acids. V dropped 2 bases and J dropped 9 bases, with 9 bases sitting between them. Germline-derived CDR1 and CDR2 are SGHRS and YFSETQ. The variable domain in full, completed from reference TRBV5-1 and TRBJ2-1, reads KAGVTQTPRYLIKTRGQQVTLSCSPISGHRSVSWYQQTPGQGLQFLFEYFSETQRNKGNFPGRFSGRQFSNSRSEMNVSTLELGDSALYLCASSFPAPEQFFGPGTRLTVL.

The CDR3 bases are TGTGCCAGCAGTTTCGTCTTCCCCTACGAGCAGTACTTC. Its translation: CASSFVFPYEQYF. This chain links TRBV28 with TRBJ2-7; D is unresolved. The CDR3 is made up of 13 amino acids. The V end was cut by 3 bases, the J end by 2 bases, with 8 bases between. Looked up from germline, CDR1 is MDHEN and CDR2 is SYDVKM.

The CDR3 sequence: CASQTGTSYEQYF. The CDR3 bases are TGTGCCAGCCAGACAGGGACCTCCTACGAGCAGTACTTC. The genes are TRBV27 and TRBJ2-7; 7 bases agree with TRBD1. The germline V gene encodes CDR1 MNHEY and CDR2 SMNVEV (reference sequence). The CDR3 is 13 amino acids. The junction had 4 bases not matched to a gene; V was cut back by 8 bases and J by 0 bases.

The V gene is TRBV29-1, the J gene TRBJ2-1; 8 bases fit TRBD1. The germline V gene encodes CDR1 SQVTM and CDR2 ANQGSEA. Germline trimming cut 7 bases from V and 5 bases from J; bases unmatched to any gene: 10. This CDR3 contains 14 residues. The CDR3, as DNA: TGCAGCGGATCGGTCGGGACAGGACACAATGAGCAGTTCTTC. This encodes CSGSVGTGHNEQFF.

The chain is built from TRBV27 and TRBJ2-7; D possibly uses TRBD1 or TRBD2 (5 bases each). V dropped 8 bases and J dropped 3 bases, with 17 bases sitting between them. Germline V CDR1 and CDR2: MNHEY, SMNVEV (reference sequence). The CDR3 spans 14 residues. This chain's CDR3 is CASGRDPPGYEQYF. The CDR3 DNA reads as TGTGCCAGCGGTCGGGACCCCCCTGGCTACGAGCAGTACTTC.

The CDR3 DNA follows: TGTGCCAGCAGTTTCGTCAGCCTGCGAACCGGGGAGCTGTTTTTT. Amino acid sequence: CASSFVSLRTGELFF. This chain links TRBV12-3 or TRBV12-4 with TRBJ2-2; no clear D gene. The CDR3 covers 15 residues. Trimming left V 3 bases short and J 5 bases short, with 13 bases between.

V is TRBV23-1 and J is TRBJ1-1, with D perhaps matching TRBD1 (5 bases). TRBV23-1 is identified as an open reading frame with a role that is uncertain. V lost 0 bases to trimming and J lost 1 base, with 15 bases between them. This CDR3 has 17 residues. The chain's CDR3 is CASSQSAAQDENTEAFF. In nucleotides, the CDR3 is TGCGCCAGCAGTCAATCGGCCGCACAGGACGAGAACACTGAAGCTTTCTTT.

The CDR3 sequence: CASREYTYEQYF. For the CDR3, the DNA is TGTGCCAGCAGGGAGTACACCTACGAGCAGTACTTC. The chain combines TRBV2 with TRBJ2-7; D remains unclear. CDR3 length equals 12 residues. Germline V CDR1 and CDR2: SNHLY, FYNNEI. The V end lost 6 bases, the J end lost 2 bases, and 8 bases lay between the germline ends.

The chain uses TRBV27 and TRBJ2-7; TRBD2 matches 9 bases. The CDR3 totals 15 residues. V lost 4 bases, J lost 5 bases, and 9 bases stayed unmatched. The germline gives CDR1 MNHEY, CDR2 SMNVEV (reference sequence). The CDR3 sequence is CASSSPGTSRHEQYF. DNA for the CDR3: TGTGCCAGCAGTTCTCCCGGGACTAGCCGCCACGAGCAGTACTTC.

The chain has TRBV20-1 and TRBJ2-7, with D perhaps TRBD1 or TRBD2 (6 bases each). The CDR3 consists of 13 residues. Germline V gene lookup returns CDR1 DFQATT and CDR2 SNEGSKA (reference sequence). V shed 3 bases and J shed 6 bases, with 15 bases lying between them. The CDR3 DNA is TGCAGTGCTAGTTCGGGGGCCCCAGGCGAGCAGTACTTC. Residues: CSASSGAPGEQYF.

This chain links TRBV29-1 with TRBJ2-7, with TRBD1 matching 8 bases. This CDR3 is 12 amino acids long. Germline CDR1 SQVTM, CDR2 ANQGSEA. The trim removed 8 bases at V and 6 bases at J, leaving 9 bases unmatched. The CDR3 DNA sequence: TGCAGCTCCCGACAGGGGACCTCCGAGCAGTACTTC. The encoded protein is CSSRQGTSEQYF.

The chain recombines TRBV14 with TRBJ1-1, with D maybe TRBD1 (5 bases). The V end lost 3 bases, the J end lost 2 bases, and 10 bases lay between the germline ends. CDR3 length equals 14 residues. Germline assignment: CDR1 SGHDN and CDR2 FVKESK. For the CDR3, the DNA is TGTGCCAGCAGCCACGCCGGGACCAACACTGAAGCTTTCTTT. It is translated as CASSHAGTNTEAFF.

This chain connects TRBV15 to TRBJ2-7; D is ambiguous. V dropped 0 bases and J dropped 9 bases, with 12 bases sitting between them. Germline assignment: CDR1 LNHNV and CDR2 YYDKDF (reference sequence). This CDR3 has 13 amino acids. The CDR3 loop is CATSRDPLVGQYF. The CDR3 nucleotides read TGTGCCACCAGCAGAGATCCCCTGGTCGGGCAGTACTTC. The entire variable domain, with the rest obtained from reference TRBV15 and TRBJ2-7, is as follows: DAMVIQNPRYQVTQFGKPVTLSCSQTLNHNVMYWYQQKSSQAPKLLFHYYDKDFNNEADTPDNFQSRRPNTSFCFLDIRSPGLGDTAMYLCATSRDPLVGQYFGPGTRLTVT.

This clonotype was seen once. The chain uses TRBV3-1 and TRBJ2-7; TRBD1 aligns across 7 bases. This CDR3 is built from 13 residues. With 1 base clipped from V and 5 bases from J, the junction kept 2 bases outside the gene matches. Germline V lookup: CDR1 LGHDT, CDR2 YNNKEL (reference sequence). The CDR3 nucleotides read TGTGCCAGCAGCCAAGGACAGGGTCACGAGCAGTACTTC. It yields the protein CASSQGQGHEQYF.